The present T cell receptor (beta chain) was sequenced within a study of T cell clones after liver transplantation. Clones were read by immunoSEQ multiplex PCR, and TCRdb kept only the in-frame ones, dropping some. The sample consists of more than 20,000 clones, 90% to 95% of them appearing once. Trimming stripped 4 bases from V and 0 bases from J, with 5 bases between. The CDR3 sequence is 13 residues long. The germline CDR1 and CDR2 sequences are SGHDT and YYEEEE. This clone occurred once. The receptor's source is a human patient who received a liver transplant. Some T cells may originate from the graft donor. The gene calls are TRBV5-6 and TRBJ1-5; D ambiguous. Source: CD8+ T cells from blood, taken roughly 25 months after liver transplant. As DNA, the CDR3 is TGTGCCAGCAGCACCGATAGCAATCAGCCCCAGCATTTT. Protein product: CASSTDSNQPQHF.